This T cell receptor beta chain was captured by sequencing in a study of blood T cell repertoires in COVID-19. Background on the study: The samples span acute and convalescent COVID-19 from the United States, Italy and Spain.

This CDR3 is built from 15 residues. The junction had 8 bases not matched to a gene; V was cut back by 2 bases and J by 7 bases. Germline CDR1 reads MNHNS; CDR2 reads SASEGT. In the source study's methods: The authors estimated nucleated cell counts from reference gene primer amplification. This table comes from immunoSEQ multiplex PCR, and its TCRdb copy is limited to in-frame clones, with some not included. V, J and clone size are those of that table, while D and trimming were read from the DNA. This table has over 200,000 clones, approximately 82% appearing once. The gene calls are TRBV6-1 and TRBJ2-3; 8 nucleotides match TRBD1. The TCR comes from a middle-aged man with active or convalescent COVID-19. The sample consisted of peripheral blood. In nucleotides, the CDR3 is TGTGCCAGCAGTGAACGAAGGACAGGGTCTAATACGCAGTATTTT. This sequence encodes CASSERRTGSNTQYF.